Listed below are T cell receptor beta chains from one sample, sequenced in a study of blood T cell repertoires in COVID-19. Sequencing used immunoSEQ multiplex PCR; TCRdb keeps in-frame clones, though not all of them. The sample has hundreds of thousands of clones; 83% are singletons. Sequencing used peripheral blood. These receptors were obtained from a woman in her thirties or forties with active or convalescent COVID-19. Each CDR3 is given with its conserved first and last residue. The D gene is left open where the match is weak. Rows give clone size only sometimes, using once, few, many, or a class for an expanded clone.

clone size: NA
J gene: TRBJ1-5
D gene: NA
V gene: TRBV6-2/TRBV6-3
CDR3 protein: CASSSAGRQPQHF
CDR3 DNA: TGTGCCAGCAGTTCGGCAGGCCGACAGCCCCAGCATTTT

clone size: NA
J gene: TRBJ2-3
D gene: NA
V gene: TRBV6-4
CDR3 protein: CASSDSEGYTDTQYF
CDR3 DNA: TGTGCCAGCAGTGACTCGGAGGGATACACAGATACGCAGTATTTT

clone size: NA
J gene: TRBJ2-5
D gene: TRBD1
V gene: TRBV3-1/TRBV3-2
CDR3 protein: CASSQHSRQGKTQYF
CDR3 DNA: TGTGCCAGCAGCCAACATTCCAGACAGGGAAAGACCCAGTACTTC

clone size: NA
J gene: TRBJ2-5
D gene: TRBD1
V gene: TRBV6-6
CDR3 protein: CASSYWDRQETQYF
CDR3 DNA: TGTGCCAGCAGTTACTGGGACAGACAAGAGACCCAGTACTTC

clone size: NA
J gene: TRBJ2-7
D gene: NA
V gene: TRBV19
CDR3 protein: CASSISARGNYEQYF
CDR3 DNA: TGTGCCAGTAGTATTTCAGCGCGCGGGAACTACGAGCAGTACTTC

clone size: NA
J gene: TRBJ1-1
D gene: NA
V gene: TRBV19
CDR3 protein: CASSPVDSANTEAFF
CDR3 DNA: TGTGCCAGTAGTCCGGTGGACAGCGCCAACACTGAAGCTTTCTTT

clone size: NA
J gene: TRBJ1-2
D gene: TRBD1
V gene: TRBV5-8
CDR3 protein: CASSLVYLDRGTF
CDR3 DNA: TGTGCCAGCAGCCTGGTCTACCTGGACAGGGGGACCTTC

clone size: NA
J gene: TRBJ1-1
D gene: NA
V gene: TRBV6-1
CDR3 protein: CASSAAGYTEAFF
CDR3 DNA: TGTGCCAGCAGTGCGGCGGGGTACACTGAAGCTTTCTTT

clone size: NA
J gene: TRBJ1-2
D gene: TRBD1
V gene: TRBV5-1
CDR3 protein: CASSAGTGSYGYTF
CDR3 DNA: TGCGCCAGCAGCGCCGGGACAGGGTCCTATGGCTACACCTTC

clone size: NA
J gene: TRBJ1-1
D gene: NA
V gene: TRBV11-3
CDR3 protein: CASSPRTVNTEAFF
CDR3 DNA: TGTGCCAGCAGCCCACGGACAGTGAACACTGAAGCTTTCTTT

clone size: NA
J gene: TRBJ2-3
D gene: NA
V gene: TRBV24-1
CDR3 protein: CATSDLQGKGDTQYF
CDR3 DNA: TGTGCCACCAGTGATTTGCAGGGCAAGGGGGATACGCAGTATTTT

clone size: NA
J gene: TRBJ1-1
D gene: NA
V gene: TRBV28
CDR3 protein: CASRQGGTEAFF
CDR3 DNA: TGTGCCAGCAGGCAGGGCGGCACTGAAGCTTTCTTT

clone size: NA
J gene: TRBJ2-7
D gene: NA
V gene: TRBV3-1/TRBV3-2
CDR3 protein: CASTRDMFSYEQYF
CDR3 DNA: TGTGCCAGCACCAGGGACATGTTCTCCTACGAGCAGTACTTC

clone size: NA
J gene: TRBJ2-7
D gene: NA
V gene: TRBV29-1
CDR3 protein: CSVPRAGGNIYEQYF
CDR3 DNA: TGCAGCGTACCTCGTGCGGGTGGGAATATCTACGAGCAGTACTTC

clone size: NA
J gene: TRBJ2-5
D gene: NA
V gene: TRBV7-3
CDR3 protein: CASSYQGPPGETQYF
CDR3 DNA: TGTGCCAGCAGCTATCAGGGCCCCCCTGGGGAGACCCAGTACTTC

clone size: NA
J gene: TRBJ2-7
D gene: TRBD1
V gene: TRBV6-6
CDR3 protein: CASTQPGQGFYEQYF
CDR3 DNA: TGTGCCAGCACTCAACCCGGACAGGGCTTCTACGAGCAGTACTTC

clone size: NA
J gene: TRBJ2-1
D gene: NA
V gene: TRBV2
CDR3 protein: CASTADRGQSGREKFF
CDR3 DNA: TGTGCCAGCACCGCGGACAGGGGGCAAAGCGGGAGGGAAAAGTTCTTC

clone size: NA
J gene: TRBJ1-5
D gene: TRBD1
V gene: TRBV30
CDR3 protein: CAWSHPSNRGQPQHF
CDR3 DNA: TGTGCCTGGAGTCACCCGTCCAACAGGGGGCAGCCCCAGCATTTT

clone size: NA
J gene: TRBJ2-1
D gene: TRBD2
V gene: TRBV24-1
CDR3 protein: CATSDPLAGSYNEQFF
CDR3 DNA: TGTGCCACCAGTGATCCCCTAGCGGGGTCCTACAATGAGCAGTTCTTC

clone size: NA
J gene: TRBJ1-4
D gene: NA
V gene: TRBV7-9
CDR3 protein: CASSLGEFSEEKLFF
CDR3 DNA: TGTGCCAGCAGCTTAGGGGAGTTTAGCGAGGAAAAACTGTTTTTT

clone size: NA
J gene: TRBJ1-6
D gene: TRBD1
V gene: TRBV5-6
CDR3 protein: CASSPGTVIYNSPLHF
CDR3 DNA: TGTGCCAGCAGCCCCGGGACAGTCATCTATAATTCACCCCTCCACTTT

clone size: NA
J gene: TRBJ1-1
D gene: TRBD1
V gene: TRBV9
CDR3 protein: CASSGETGTAITEAFF
CDR3 DNA: TGTGCCAGCAGCGGGGAGACCGGGACAGCCATCACTGAAGCTTTCTTT

clone size: few
J gene: TRBJ1-1
D gene: NA
V gene: TRBV9
CDR3 protein: CASSLGSSEAFF
CDR3 DNA: TGTGCCAGCAGTCTCGGGAGTTCTGAAGCTTTCTTT

clone size: NA
J gene: TRBJ1-2
D gene: NA
V gene: TRBV18
CDR3 protein: CASSPMGQANYGYTF
CDR3 DNA: TGTGCCAGCTCACCTATGGGGCAGGCAAACTATGGCTACACCTTC

clone size: once
J gene: TRBJ1-5
D gene: NA
V gene: TRBV30
CDR3 protein: CAWSVRFRQPQHF
CDR3 DNA: TGTGCCTGGAGTGTACGGTTTCGACAGCCCCAGCATTTT

clone size: NA
J gene: TRBJ2-1
D gene: TRBD2
V gene: TRBV5-5
CDR3 protein: CASSPLAGFNEQFF
CDR3 DNA: TGTGCCAGCAGCCCCTTAGCGGGTTTCAATGAGCAGTTCTTC

clone size: NA
J gene: TRBJ1-5
D gene: TRBD1
V gene: TRBV6-4
CDR3 protein: CASKWDRGPEQPQHF
CDR3 DNA: TGTGCCAGCAAGTGGGACAGGGGGCCCGAACAGCCCCAGCATTTT

clone size: NA
J gene: TRBJ2-3
D gene: NA
V gene: TRBV6-5
CDR3 protein: CASSYGSTDTQYF
CDR3 DNA: TGTGCCAGCAGTTACGGCAGCACAGATACGCAGTATTTT

clone size: few
J gene: TRBJ2-7
D gene: NA
V gene: TRBV30
CDR3 protein: CAWSEGLGTYEQYF
CDR3 DNA: TGTGCCTGGAGTGAGGGACTCGGAACCTACGAGCAGTACTTC

clone size: NA
J gene: TRBJ1-6
D gene: NA
V gene: TRBV27
CDR3 protein: CASSLYGGGSPLHF
CDR3 DNA: TGTGCCAGCAGTTTATACGGGGGTGGTTCACCCCTCCACTTT

clone size: NA
J gene: TRBJ1-1
D gene: NA
V gene: TRBV6-4
CDR3 protein: CASSQRGNTEAFF
CDR3 DNA: TGTGCCAGCAGTCAACGCGGGAACACTGAAGCTTTCTTT

clone size: NA
J gene: TRBJ1-6
D gene: TRBD1
V gene: TRBV9
CDR3 protein: CASSPGTDNSPLHF
CDR3 DNA: TGTGCCAGCAGCCCAGGGACAGATAATTCACCCCTCCACTTT